Relative to its sample, the clone carrying this T cell receptor (beta chain) is large. Its target is not known. These data are taken from a study of metastatic and nonmetastatic thyroid tumors. Study as a whole: Repertoire data that came from the blood and tumor or nodule tissue of malignant and benign thyroid patients were compared. Broader study findings: Significantly greater TCR beta diversity was reportedly found in malignant thyroid tumors than in benign nodules (in blood and tumor).

Before thyroid surgery, none of the patients had received any treatment. Per the authors' pipeline: CDR3 differences across clinicopathological groups were used to build a distant-metastasis classifier for papillary thyroid cancer. TCRdb re-processed the PCR reads through MiXCR. For this entry, the V and J calls and clone size follow TCRdb and not the study's own pipeline. The repertoire consists of under 7,500 clones, with roughly 32% occurring once and the leading ten covering 15% to 20%. The TCR comes from a female donor with papillary thyroid cancer or a benign thyroid nodule (not recorded which). Some clones in this sample may be carry-over from other donors' samples. Sequencing was carried out using adjacent normal tissue.

CDR3 nucleotides: TGTGCCAGCAGCCTTGGGGAGTCCTCCTACGAGCAGTACTTC. This translates into CASSLGESSYEQYF. The chain is built from TRBV9 and TRBJ2-7; D may be TRBD2 (5 bases). The V end lost 4 bases, the J end lost 0 bases, and 11 bases lay between the germline ends. CDR3 length equals 14 residues. Looked up from germline, CDR1 is SGDLS and CDR2 is YYNGEE.